This note documents a single T cell receptor beta chain sequence. The antigen this receptor binds is unknown. Nothing much larger sits one base from this clone, and base qualities are not available. This specimen belongs to a study of beta chain features in type 1 diabetes (dated by TCRdb to 2016 to 2019). With regard to the full study: No differences in mean age, gender distribution, total cell number or subset yield were found between patients and healthy donors. A total of 107,917,701 sorted cells were examined across all samples, and RNA yield correlated strongly with the number of cells per subset. In the study, TCRB repertoires of sorted circulating CD4+ T cell subsets from recently diagnosed type 1 diabetes patients were compared with those of matched healthy donors. Naive and central memory subsets were obtained from all 30 or so donors, but regulatory and stem cell-like memory subsets were isolated from only 8 patients and roughly eight healthy donors. General study outcomes and caveats: Naive, central memory and regulatory TCRB repertoires appeared to be more similar among patients than among healthy donors. HLA sub-analyses involved small numbers of individuals, so any influence of HLA type on TCRB rearrangement remained unresolved. Shorter templates might be favored by PCR, yet because patient and control samples were amplified and corrected together, any such skew would affect both groups equally. Because cDNA rather than genomic DNA was sequenced, highly expressing activated cells could have been over-represented, although no difference in activation and CD3 levels was found between groups. Patients with type 1 diabetes made fewer insertions and deleted more nucleotides at VDJ recombination sites, implying thymic rearrangement abnormalities. Type 1 diabetes patients showed a moderate but significant shortening of TCRB CDR3 length in all four CD4+ subsets.

The entire isolated RNA was reverse transcribed using the High Capacity cDNA Reverse Transcription Kit, and thus expressed TCRB transcripts were sequenced. Deep immunoSEQ sequencing was performed on naive, central memory and regulatory T cell samples, with an average of roughly 3.3 million total reads per sample. After sorted cells were lysed in RLT buffer, RNA was extracted with DNase-treated RNeasy Micro or Mini kits, with the choice depending on cell number. To prevent cross-contamination, each cell subset was processed individually, whereas patient and healthy donor samples were processed jointly. The immunoSEQ multiplex PCR was used to amplify TCRB sequences from cDNA, yielding 87-bp fragments that span the CDR3 region. The amplicons were sequenced using the Illumina HiSeq platform. The study's own analysis went as follows. PCR bias was corrected computationally using synthetic template baselines, and reads within Hamming distance 2 were collapsed, with unmergeable singletons discarded. By aligning reads against IMGT, V, D and J genes, CDR3 length, and insertions or deletions at six rearrangement sites were assigned. Clonotype counts were normalized to sorted cell number within each subset before computing true diversity and Gini coefficients with the tcR R package. Repertoire sharing was quantified using the overlap coefficient calculated on TCRB nucleotide sequences. Out-of-frame TCRB sequences from naive cells were analyzed to stand in for the pre-selection repertoire. The source is immuneACCESS, and TCRdb retained only in-frame sequences with V and J called. Part of the clones is not carried over; for the studies checked, unresolved V genes explain less than half of this, and the remainder is unexplained. The V and J calls and clone size were taken over from that table, and D and trimming were inferred from the DNA. Across this sample there are just under 150,000 clones, with more than 9% seen only once. Around 1.2% of the sample goes to the ten largest clones.

Each donor gave one peripheral blood draw, roughly 120 mL on average, collected into heparinised tubes. A BD FACSAria II and a panel including CD45RO, CCR7, CD25, CD127, CD95 and CD27 were used to sort naive, central memory, regulatory and stem cell-like memory CD4+ T cells. Every sorted population had a purity above 95%. PBMCs were separated immediately by Lymphoprep density gradient centrifugation and were stained directly, without being cultured. Samples were stained and sorted in pairs, with one healthy donor and one patient per experiment, so that batch effects were minimized. The CDR3 spans 17 residues, from the cysteine through the phenylalanine. Only CDR3 DNA is held: 51 bases, read in frame from base 1. Trimming leaves V shorter by 6 bases and J shorter by 10 bases, with the junction holding 20 bases beyond the gene matches. CDR1 is given as SEHNR and CDR2 as FQNEAQ, both from the germline V gene (reference sequence).

The sequence was obtained from a man younger than 35 in good health. Here the chain combines TRBV7-9 and TRBJ1-4; 7 of the junction bases match TRBD1. The sequencing sample was made of naive CD4+ T cells from blood. This sample's cell subset or site label indicates: true naive CD4+ T cells. The DNA sequence is given as TGTGCCAGCAGTAAAACCCCCACAGGGGTCGACCAGGGAAAACTGTTTTTT. This translates into CASSKTPTGVDQGKLFF.